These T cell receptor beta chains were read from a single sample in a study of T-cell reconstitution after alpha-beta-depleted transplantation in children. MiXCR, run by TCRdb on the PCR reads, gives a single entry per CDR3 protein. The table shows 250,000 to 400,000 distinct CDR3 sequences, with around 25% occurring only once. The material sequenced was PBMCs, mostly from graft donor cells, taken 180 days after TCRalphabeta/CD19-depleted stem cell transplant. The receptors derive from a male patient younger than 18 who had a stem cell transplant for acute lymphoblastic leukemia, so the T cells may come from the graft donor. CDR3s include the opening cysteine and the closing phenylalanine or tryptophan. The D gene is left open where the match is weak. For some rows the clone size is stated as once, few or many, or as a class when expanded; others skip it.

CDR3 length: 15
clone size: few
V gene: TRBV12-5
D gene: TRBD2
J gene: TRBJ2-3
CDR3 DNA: TGTGCTAGTGGTCCTAGGGGAGGGAGCACAGATACGCAGTATTTT
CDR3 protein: CASGPRGGSTDTQYF

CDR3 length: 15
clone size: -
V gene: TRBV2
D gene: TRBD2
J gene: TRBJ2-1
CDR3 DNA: TGTGCCAGCAGTGAGTCGGGACTAGCTGTCTATGAGCAGTTCTTC
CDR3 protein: CASSESGLAVYEQFF

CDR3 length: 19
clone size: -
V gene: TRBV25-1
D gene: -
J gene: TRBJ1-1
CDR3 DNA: TGTGCCAGCAGTGCCACCCCCGGGGGGAACAAGAGAGGGTACACTGAAGCTTTCTTT
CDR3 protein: CASSATPGGNKRGYTEAFF

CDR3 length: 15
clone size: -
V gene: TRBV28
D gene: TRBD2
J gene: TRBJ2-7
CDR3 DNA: TGTGCCAGCAGCACTCTAGCGGGAGGTATTTACGAGCAGTACTTC
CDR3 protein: CASSTLAGGIYEQYF

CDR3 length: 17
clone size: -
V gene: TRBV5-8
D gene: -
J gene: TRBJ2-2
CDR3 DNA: TGTGCCAGTCAGCTCCGGGGGACCCTCGCGAACACCGGGGAGCTGTTTTTT
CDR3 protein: CASQLRGTLANTGELFF

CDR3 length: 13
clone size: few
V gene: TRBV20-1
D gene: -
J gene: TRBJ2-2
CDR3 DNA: TGCAGTGCTAGACTTAGCGTCCTGGGAGGGCTGTTTTTT
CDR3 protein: CSARLSVLGGLFF

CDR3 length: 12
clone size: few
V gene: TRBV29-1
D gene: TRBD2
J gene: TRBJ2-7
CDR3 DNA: TGCAGCATTAGCGGGAGCTCCTACGAGCAGTACTTC
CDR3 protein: CSISGSSYEQYF

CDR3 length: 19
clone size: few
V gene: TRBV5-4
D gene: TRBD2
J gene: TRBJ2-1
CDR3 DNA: TGTGCCAGCAGCTTAGGGACTAGCGGGAGCCTCTTCCGAGGGGTTGAGCAGTTCTTC
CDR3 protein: CASSLGTSGSLFRGVEQFF

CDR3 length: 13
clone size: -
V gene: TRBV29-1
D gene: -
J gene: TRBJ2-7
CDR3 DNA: TGCAGCGTTGAAGGGGGTAACGACTACGAGCAGTACTTC
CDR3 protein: CSVEGGNDYEQYF

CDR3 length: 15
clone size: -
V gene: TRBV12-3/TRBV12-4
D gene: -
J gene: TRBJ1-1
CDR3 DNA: TGTGCCAGCAGTTCAGGGGAGCTGTTGAACACTGAAGCTTTCTTT
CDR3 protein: CASSSGELLNTEAFF

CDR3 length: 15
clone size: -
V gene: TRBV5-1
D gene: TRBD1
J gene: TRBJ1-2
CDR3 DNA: TGCGCCAGCAGCTTAGGAAATGACAGGGCCTATGGCTACACCTTC
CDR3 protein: CASSLGNDRAYGYTF

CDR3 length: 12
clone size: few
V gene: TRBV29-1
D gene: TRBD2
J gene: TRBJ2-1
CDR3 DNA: TGCAGCGTTGAAGGGCTAGCGGGAGGGCAGTTCTTC
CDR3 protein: CSVEGLAGGQFF

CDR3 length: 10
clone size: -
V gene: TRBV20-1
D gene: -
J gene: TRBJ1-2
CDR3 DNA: TGCAGTGCTGGAGGGGTTGGCTACACCTTC
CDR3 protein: CSAGGVGYTF

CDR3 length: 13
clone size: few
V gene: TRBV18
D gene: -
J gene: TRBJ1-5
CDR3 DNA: TGTGCCAGCTCACCAGGGGGCGGTCAGCCCCAGCATTTT
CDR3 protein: CASSPGGGQPQHF

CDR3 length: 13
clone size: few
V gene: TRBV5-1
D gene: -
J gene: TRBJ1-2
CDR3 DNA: TGCGCCAGCAGCCTTCAGGTAACGGATGGCTACACCTTC
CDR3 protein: CASSLQVTDGYTF

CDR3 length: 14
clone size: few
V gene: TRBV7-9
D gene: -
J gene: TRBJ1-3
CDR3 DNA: TGTGCCAGCAGTTTCAAGAATGACTGGGCGAGCATATATTTT
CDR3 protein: CASSFKNDWASIYF

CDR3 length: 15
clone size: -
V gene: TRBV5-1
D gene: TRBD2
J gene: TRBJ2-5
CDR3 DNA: TGCGCCAGCAGCCTGGGACTAGCAATAAGGGAGACCCAGTACTTC
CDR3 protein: CASSLGLAIRETQYF

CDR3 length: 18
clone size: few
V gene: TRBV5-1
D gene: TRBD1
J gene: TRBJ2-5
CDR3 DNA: TGCGCCAGCAGCCCGGACAGGGGGATATTCCGATACCAAGAGACCCAGTACTTC
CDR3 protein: CASSPDRGIFRYQETQYF

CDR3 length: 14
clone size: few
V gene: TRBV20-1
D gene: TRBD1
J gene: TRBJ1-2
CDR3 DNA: TGCAGTGCTCAGGGGACAGGGAGAGGTTATGGCTACACCTTC
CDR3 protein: CSAQGTGRGYGYTF

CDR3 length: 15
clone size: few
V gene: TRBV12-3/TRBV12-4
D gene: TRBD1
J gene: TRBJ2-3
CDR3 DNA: TGTGCCAGCAGGCGTGGGACAGGGTCCCGAGATACGCAGTATTTT
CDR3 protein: CASRRGTGSRDTQYF

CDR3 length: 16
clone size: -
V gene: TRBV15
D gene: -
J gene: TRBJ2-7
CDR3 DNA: TGTGCCACCAGCAGAGTTCCAGACAGGCCAGCCTACGAGCAGTACTTC
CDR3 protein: CATSRVPDRPAYEQYF

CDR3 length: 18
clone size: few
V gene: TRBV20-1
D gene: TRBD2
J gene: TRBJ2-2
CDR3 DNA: TGCAGTGCTAGAGATCCCGGACTAGCGGGAGTTAACACCGGGGAGCTGTTTTTT
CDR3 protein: CSARDPGLAGVNTGELFF

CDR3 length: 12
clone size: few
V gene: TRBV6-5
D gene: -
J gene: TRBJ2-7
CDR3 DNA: TGTGCCAGCAGTCAGACAGTTTACGAGCAGTACTTC
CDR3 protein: CASSQTVYEQYF

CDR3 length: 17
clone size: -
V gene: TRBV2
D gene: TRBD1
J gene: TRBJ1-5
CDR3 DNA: TGTGCCAGCAGCGCCCGCGGGACAGAGGTTTTCAATCAGCCCCAGCATTTT
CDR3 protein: CASSARGTEVFNQPQHF

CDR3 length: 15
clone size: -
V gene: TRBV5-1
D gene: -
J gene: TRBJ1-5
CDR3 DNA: TGCGCCAGCAGCCCAATATCAGGGGTGGGTCAGCCCCAGCATTTT
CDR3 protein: CASSPISGVGQPQHF

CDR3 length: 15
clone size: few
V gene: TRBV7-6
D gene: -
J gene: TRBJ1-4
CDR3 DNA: TGTGCCAGCAGCTTAGCGCGGGGGGCAAATGAAAAACTGTTTTTT
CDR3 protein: CASSLARGANEKLFF

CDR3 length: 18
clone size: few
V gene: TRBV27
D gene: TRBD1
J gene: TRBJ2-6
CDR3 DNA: TGTGCCAGCAGCCCAGGGACAGAAGACCTCTCTGGGGCCAACGTCCTGACTTTC
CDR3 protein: CASSPGTEDLSGANVLTF

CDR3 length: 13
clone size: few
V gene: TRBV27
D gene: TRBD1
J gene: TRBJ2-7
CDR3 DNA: TGTGCCAGCAGCCGGACAGGAGGTTACGAGCAGTACTTC
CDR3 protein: CASSRTGGYEQYF

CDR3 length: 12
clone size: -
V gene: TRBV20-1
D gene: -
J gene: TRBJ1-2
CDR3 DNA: TGCAGTGCCCCGACACTCTACTATGGCTACACCTTC
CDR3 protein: CSAPTLYYGYTF

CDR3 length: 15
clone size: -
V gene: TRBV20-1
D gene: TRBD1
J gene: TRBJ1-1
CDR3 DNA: TGCAGTGCTAGAGCCGACAGGGGGCGAAACACTGAAGCTTTCTTT
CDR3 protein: CSARADRGRNTEAFF

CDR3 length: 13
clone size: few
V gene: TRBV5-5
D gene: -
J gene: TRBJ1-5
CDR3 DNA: TGTGCCAGCAGCACCTTGGCCCCAGGTACCCAGCATTTT
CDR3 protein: CASSTLAPGTQHF

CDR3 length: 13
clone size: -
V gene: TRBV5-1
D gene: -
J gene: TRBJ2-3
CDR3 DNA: TGCGCCAGCAGCTCCTCAAGCACAGATACGCAGTATTTT
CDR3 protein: CASSSSSTDTQYF

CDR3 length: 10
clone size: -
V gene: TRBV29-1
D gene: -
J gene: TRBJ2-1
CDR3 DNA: TGCAGCGTTGAAGGGGATGAGCAGTTCTTC
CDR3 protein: CSVEGDEQFF

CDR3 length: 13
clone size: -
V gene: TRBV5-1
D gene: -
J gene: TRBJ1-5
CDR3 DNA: TGCGCCAGCAGCTTGGGGGAGAGGCAGCCCCAGCATTTT
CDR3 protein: CASSLGERQPQHF

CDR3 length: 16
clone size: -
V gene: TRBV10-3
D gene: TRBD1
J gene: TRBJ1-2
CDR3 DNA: TGTGCCATCAGCCCCCCAAGACAGGGGGCGAACTATGGCTACACCTTC
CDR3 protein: CAISPPRQGANYGYTF

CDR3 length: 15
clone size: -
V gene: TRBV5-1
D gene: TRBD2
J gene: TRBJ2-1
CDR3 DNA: TGCGCCAGCAGCTTGAGGCTAGCGGGAGGGGATGAGCAGTTCTTC
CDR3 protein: CASSLRLAGGDEQFF

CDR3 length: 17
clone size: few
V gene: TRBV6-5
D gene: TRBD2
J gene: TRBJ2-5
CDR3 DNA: TGTGCCAGCAGTTACTTTGGACTAGCGGGAGGCGGTGAGACCCAGTACTTC
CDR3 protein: CASSYFGLAGGGETQYF

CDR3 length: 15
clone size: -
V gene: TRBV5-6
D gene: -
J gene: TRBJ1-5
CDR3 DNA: TGTGCCAGCAGCTTGGCGGGGTTTAGCAATCAGCCCCAGCATTTT
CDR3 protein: CASSLAGFSNQPQHF

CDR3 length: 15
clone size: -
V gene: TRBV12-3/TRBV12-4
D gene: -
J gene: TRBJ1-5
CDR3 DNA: TGTGCCAGCAGTTTGTCAGGTTATAGCAATCAGCCCCAGCATTTT
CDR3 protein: CASSLSGYSNQPQHF

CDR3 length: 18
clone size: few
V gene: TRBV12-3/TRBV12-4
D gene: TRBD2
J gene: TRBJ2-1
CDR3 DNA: TGTGCCAGCAGAGGCAGTTCTATAGCGGGGAGCTCCTACAATGAGCAGTTCTTC
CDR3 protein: CASRGSSIAGSSYNEQFF

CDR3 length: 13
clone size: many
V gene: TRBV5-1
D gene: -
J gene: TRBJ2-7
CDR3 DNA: TGCGCCAGCAGCTTGGGATTTAACAGCGAGCAGTACTTC
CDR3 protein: CASSLGFNSEQYF

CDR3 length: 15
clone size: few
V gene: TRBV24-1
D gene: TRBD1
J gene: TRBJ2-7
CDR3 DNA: TGTGCCACTGTATTCGGGGACAGGGAGCGGAACGAGCAGTACTTC
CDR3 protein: CATVFGDRERNEQYF

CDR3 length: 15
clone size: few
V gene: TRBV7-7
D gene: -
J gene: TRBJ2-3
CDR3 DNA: TGTGCCAGCAGCCGGGGTTTGGGGACCACAGATACGCAGTATTTT
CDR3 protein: CASSRGLGTTDTQYF

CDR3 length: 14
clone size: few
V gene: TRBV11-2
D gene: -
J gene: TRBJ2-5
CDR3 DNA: TGTGCCAGCAGCTTAGGCCAGGGCAGTTGGACCCAGTACTTC
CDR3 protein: CASSLGQGSWTQYF

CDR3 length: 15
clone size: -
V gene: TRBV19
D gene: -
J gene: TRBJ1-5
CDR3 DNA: TGTGCCAGTAGTCCCCCTGGACATCTTAATCAGCCCCAGCATTTT
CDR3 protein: CASSPPGHLNQPQHF

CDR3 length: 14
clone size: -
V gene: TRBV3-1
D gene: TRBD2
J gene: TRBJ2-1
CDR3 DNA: TGTTCCAGCAGCCAGGTGCTAGCGGGCAATGAGCAGTTCTTC
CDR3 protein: CSSSQVLAGNEQFF